The rows below give T cell receptor beta chains drawn from one sample of a study of T cell responses to AZD1222 COVID-19 vaccine. Some clones are missing from TCRdb's copy, which holds only in-frame ones; the method was immunoSEQ multiplex PCR. Here the sample spans 85,000 to 130,000 clones, about nine tenths being singletons. The sequencing here drew on peripheral blood, taken 28 days after the second dose of the MenACWY control vaccine. Every receptor here comes from an adult who received the MenACWY meningococcal vaccine as a control. Each CDR3 is given with its conserved first and last residue. The D gene is left open where the match is weak. Clone size is stated in some rows and not others, as once, few, many or a class when expanded.

cdr3_length clone_size d_call j_call v_call cdr3_nt cdr3_aa
14 once . TRBJ2-7 TRBV29-1 TGCAGCGTTGAATACAGGGCCCTTTTCTACGAGCAGTACTTC CSVEYRALFYEQYF
15 . . TRBJ2-5 TRBV6-5 TGTGCCAGCACATCCCCAGGGGGGGTCCAAGAGACCCAGTACTTC CASTSPGGVQETQYF
12 . . TRBJ2-1 TRBV19 TGTGCCAGTAGTATCACCTACAATGAGCAGTTCTTC CASSITYNEQFF
13 . . TRBJ2-1 TRBV2 TGTGCCAGCAGTTCACAGGGTAACGGGGAGCAGTTCTTC CASSSQGNGEQFF
15 few . TRBJ1-2 TRBV5-1 TGCGCCAGCAGCTCTACCGGAGCCTTTAACTATGGCTACACCTTC CASSSTGAFNYGYTF
13 . . TRBJ2-2 TRBV7-2 TGTGCCAGCAGCTTCGTGGGGGTCGGGGAGCTGTTTTTT CASSFVGVGELFF
13 . . TRBJ1-2 TRBV7-2 TGTGCCAGCAGCGAAACAGCATATTTTGGCTACACCTTC CASSETAYFGYTF
13 . TRBD1 TRBJ1-2 TRBV5-1 TGCGCCAGCAAAGAGGGGGCGAACTATGGCTACACCTTC CASKEGANYGYTF
17 . TRBD1 TRBJ2-7 TRBV19 TGTGCCAGTAGTATTACGGTGGGTTCGGACAGGGGGCGCGAGCAGTACTTC CASSITVGSDRGREQYF
12 . . TRBJ1-4 TRBV28 TGTGCCAGCAGTTCCGGTAATGAAAAACTGTTTTTT CASSSGNEKLFF
12 . . TRBJ1-1 TRBV7-9 TGTGCCAGCAGCTTAGGTACCGGGGCGGCTTTCTTT CASSLGTGAAFF
16 . TRBD2 TRBJ2-5 TRBV5-1 TGCGCCAGCAGCCGTCGACTAGCGGCGGACCAAGAGACCCAGTACTTC CASSRRLAADQETQYF
14 . TRBD2 TRBJ2-5 TRBV6-5 TGTGCCAGCAGTCTTAGCGGGGGAGAAGAGACCCAGTACTTC CASSLSGGEETQYF
12 few . TRBJ2-7 TRBV28 TGTGCCAGCATAGTGGGAAATGACGAGCAGTACTTC CASIVGNDEQYF
12 . . TRBJ1-1 TRBV10-3 TGTGCCATCAGTGACCCGGGGGGGATTGCTTTCTTT CAISDPGGIAFF
17 . TRBD2 TRBJ2-1 TRBV3-1/TRBV3-2 TGTGCCAGCAGCCAAGACCTGCCCCGGGGGGCCTACAATGAGCAGTTCTTC CASSQDLPRGAYNEQFF
14 . . TRBJ2-3 TRBV4-1 TGCGCCAGCAGCCAAGTAGGCAGGAGAGATACGCAGTATTTT CASSQVGRRDTQYF
14 . . TRBJ2-7 TRBV7-2 TGTGCCAGCAGCACCCAATTACCCCCCTACGAGCAGTACTTC CASSTQLPPYEQYF
13 . TRBD1 TRBJ1-1 TRBV6-4 TGTGCCAGCAGCGTAGACAGGGCGAGTGAAGCTTTCTTT CASSVDRASEAFF
14 . TRBD1 TRBJ2-7 TRBV18 TGTGCCAGCTCATCCGACAGGGGACCTATTGAGCAGTACTTC CASSSDRGPIEQYF
13 . . TRBJ2-7 TRBV5-8 TGTGCCAGTGAGCAGCCGACCTCCTACGAGCAGTACTTC CASEQPTSYEQYF
14 . . TRBJ2-5 TRBV7-2 TGTGCCAGCAGCTTAGCGGGGGGCGGGGAGACCCAGTACTTC CASSLAGGGETQYF
16 . . TRBJ2-1 TRBV28 TGTGCCAGCCCTCGGGATAGGTCCCCCTCCTACAATGAGCAGTTCTTC CASPRDRSPSYNEQFF
13 once TRBD2 TRBJ2-3 TRBV5-4 TGTGCCAGCAGCACGGGACTAGCGGATACGCAGTATTTT CASSTGLADTQYF
14 . . TRBJ2-3 TRBV3-1/TRBV3-2 TGTGCCAGCAGCCAAGATGTGGGTGGCTATACGCAGTATTTT CASSQDVGGYTQYF
16 . TRBD1 TRBJ2-2 TRBV10-3 TGTGCCATCAGTGGGGACAGGGTAGTGAACACCGGGGAGCTGTTTTTT CAISGDRVVNTGELFF
19 . . TRBJ1-3 TRBV21-1 TGTGCCAGCAGCAAAGAACGGGAGAAACAGGCCTCATCTGGAAACACCATATATTTT CASSKEREKQASSGNTIYF
16 . TRBD2 TRBJ2-7 TRBV5-3 TGTGCCAGAAGCCCCCCGGCTAGCGGGGCCTCCTACGAGCAGTACTTC CARSPPASGASYEQYF
16 . . TRBJ2-7 TRBV5-1 TGCGCCAGCAGCTTGAAGGGAGGGGGAGGACCCTACGAGCAGTACTTC CASSLKGGGGPYEQYF
14 . . TRBJ1-2 TRBV9 TGTGCCAGCAGCGTAGGCCAAGGGGAGTATGGCTACACCTTC CASSVGQGEYGYTF
13 once TRBD1 TRBJ1-1 TRBV19 TGTGCCAGTAGTATAGTTTCGGACAGGGGGGCTTTCTTT CASSIVSDRGAFF
16 . . TRBJ2-3 TRBV21-1 TGTGCCAGCAGCAAGAGAGTGGACCTGGACACAGATACGCAGTATTTT CASSKRVDLDTDTQYF
21 . TRBD1 TRBJ1-1 TRBV28 TGTGCCACCAGAACGGTTGGGGGACAGGGGAACAGGAGGAGGGAGAACACTGAAGCTTTCTTT CATRTVGGQGNRRRENTEAFF
18 . TRBD1 TRBJ2-7 TRBV28 TGTGCCAGCAGTCGATGGGACAGGGCTTCCAGGCCCAACCCACGGCAGTACTTC CASSRWDRASRPNPRQYF
16 . TRBD1 TRBJ1-3 TRBV19 TGTGCCAGTAGTCCCCGTGGACAGGGATCTGGAAACACCATATATTTT CASSPRGQGSGNTIYF
15 . TRBD1 TRBJ1-5 TRBV6-2/TRBV6-3 TGTGCCAGCAGCCCAATGACAGGGAGTGGACAGCCCCAGCATTTT CASSPMTGSGQPQHF
19 . . TRBJ2-7 TRBV21-1 TGTGCCAGCAGCAGCAGGACTAGCGGGGGGCGTCCCCACTCCTACGAGCAGTACTTC CASSSRTSGGRPHSYEQYF
16 . . TRBJ1-1 TRBV7-2 TGTGCCAGCAGCTTAAAAGGTGGTGTGTGGAGCACTGAAGCTTTCTTT CASSLKGGVWSTEAFF